Each of the 27 T cell receptor beta chains below was sequenced from the same sample in a study of T cell responses to AZD1222 COVID-19 vaccine. Sequencing was performed with immunoSEQ multiplex PCR; in TCRdb, only in-frame clones are kept and a portion is missing. The top ten hold about 8% of the sample, which has roughly 150,000 clones, 80% to 90% seen once. This sample comprised peripheral blood, obtained on day 0 of AZD1222 vaccination. Receptors were obtained from an adult in good health.

The rearrangement uses TRBV19 and TRBJ1-5, with D possibly TRBD1 on 5 matching bases. Trimming left V 4 bases short and J 0 bases short, with 13 bases between. Germline CDR1 and CDR2: LNHDA and SQIVND (reference sequence). The CDR3 totals 16 residues. The DNA for the CDR3 is TGTGCCAGTAGTAGCCCCCAGACAGTTAGCAATCAGCCCCAGCATTTT. This sequence encodes CASSSPQTVSNQPQHF.

This clone showed up just once. V is TRBV6-2 or TRBV6-3 and J is TRBJ1-2, with D maybe TRBD1 (5 bases). The CDR3 loop spans 14 amino acids. CDR1 and CDR2 (germline): MNHEY, SVGEGT. V dropped 2 bases and J dropped 4 bases, with 11 bases sitting between them. The CDR3 coding sequence is TGTGCCAGCAGTTACGGAGGGCAGGGCTATGGCTACACCTTC. It is translated as CASSYGGQGYGYTF.

The V call is TRBV5-6, the J call TRBJ2-5, with D unclear. From germline, CDR1 is SGHDT and CDR2 YYEEEE. CDR3 length: 14 residues. Trimming took 0 bases from V and 5 from J, leaving 11 bases between them. CDR3 sequence reads: CASSLGTAFETQYF. For the CDR3, the DNA is TGTGCCAGCAGCTTGGGCACGGCGTTTGAGACCCAGTACTTC.

The chain is built from TRBV28 and TRBJ2-2; D unresolved. With 3 bases removed from V and 6 bases from J, the gap between germline ends came to 11 bases. There are 14 residues in the CDR3. Germline V gene sequence: CDR1 MDHEN, CDR2 SYDVKM. CDR3 amino acids: CASSLVPGSGELFF. For the CDR3, the DNA is TGTGCCAGCAGTTTGGTCCCGGGTTCCGGGGAGCTGTTTTTT.

V usage is TRBV3-1 (or the pseudogene TRBV3-2) and J usage is TRBJ2-1; 14 bases are a match to TRBD2. The germline gives CDR1 LGHDT, CDR2 YNNKEL (reference sequence). Losses at the gene ends were 4 bases for V and 8 bases for J; bases not matched to a gene: 4. The CDR3 has 15 residues. CDR3 region: CASSLGLAGGHEQFF. The CDR3 DNA reads as TGTGCCAGCAGCCTTGGACTAGCGGGAGGCCATGAGCAGTTCTTC.

Note on this clone: One end of the junction varies from germline; a read error may be responsible. The chain has TRBV11-2 and TRBJ2-2; D is uncertain. Germline V gene sequence: CDR1 SGHAT, CDR2 FQNNGV. The CDR3 is 13 residues long. CDR3 sequence (DNA): TGTGCCAGCAGCCTAGAATCCGGCGGGGAGCTGTTTTTT. Its translation: CASSLESGGELFF.

J is TRBJ2-7 and V is TRBV3-1 (or the pseudogene TRBV3-2); no firm D call. Germline V gene sequence: CDR1 LGHDT, CDR2 YNNKEL (reference sequence). V was shortened by 0 bases and J by 2 bases, with 8 bases between the two germline ends. The CDR3 consists of 14 residues. DNA of the CDR3: TGTGCCAGCAGCCAAGATTTTCGGACCTACGAGCAGTACTTC. Amino acid sequence: CASSQDFRTYEQYF.

CDR3 sequence: CASSRAGTSGGPFSTDTQYF. CDR3 bases: TGCGCCAGCAGCCGAGCCGGGACTAGCGGGGGGCCGTTTAGCACAGATACGCAGTATTTT. The chain is built from TRBV4-1 and TRBJ2-3; 15 bases map to TRBD2. This CDR3 is built from 20 residues. V trimming: 4 bases; J trimming: 0 bases; junction bases outside the gene matches: 11. Germline V gene data show CDR1 as MGHRA and CDR2 as YSYEKL.

The chain employs TRBV5-1 and TRBJ1-2, with a possible D match to TRBD1 (6 bases). V was shortened by 4 bases and J by 7 bases, with 20 bases between the two germline ends. The CDR3 is made up of 15 amino acids. Germline values: CDR1 SGHRS, CDR2 YFSETQ. The CDR3 DNA follows: TGCGCCAGCAGCCCTTACGGACAGCCTCAAGGTGGCTACACCTTC. Translating gives CASSPYGQPQGGYTF.

The J gene is TRBJ1-1, the V gene TRBV2; TRBD1 is a possible D gene (5 bases). The CDR3 has 14 residues. The germline CDR1 and CDR2 sequences are SNHLY and FYNNEI. Trimming removed 6 bases at V and 0 bases at J, with 11 bases between. The CDR3 coding sequence is TGTGCCAGCAGAGCCGGGACCGTGAACACTGAAGCTTTCTTT. It translates to CASRAGTVNTEAFF.

J is TRBJ1-2 and V is TRBV6-5; maybe TRBD1 (5 bases). CDR3 length: 14 amino acids. CDR1 MNHEY and CDR2 SVGAGI come from the germline V gene. The V gene lost 7 bases and the J gene lost 2 bases, with 14 bases spanning the gap. CDR3 protein: CASTPGTANYGYTF. CDR3 DNA sequence: TGTGCCAGCACCCCTGGGACGGCCAACTATGGCTACACCTTC.

This clone was detected a few times. The V gene is TRBV27, the J gene TRBJ2-7, with 10 bases fitting TRBD2. This CDR3 is built from 15 residues. Germline V gives CDR1 MNHEY, CDR2 SMNVEV (reference sequence). Unmatched junction bases numbered 4, after V lost 5 bases and J lost 0 bases. CDR3 sequence: CASSPTSGASYEQYF. In nucleotides, the CDR3 is TGTGCCAGCAGTCCAACTAGCGGGGCCTCCTACGAGCAGTACTTC.

The chain has TRBV5-6 and TRBJ2-7; D is possibly TRBD1 or TRBD2 (5 bases each). Germline loops: CDR1 SGHDT, CDR2 YYEEEE. The CDR3 runs 13 residues. V was pared by 1 base and J by 3 bases, with 8 bases between. The chain's CDR3 is CASSLRDGYEQYF. The DNA of the CDR3 is TGTGCCAGCAGCTTGAGGGACGGCTACGAGCAGTACTTC.

The chain has TRBV6-2 or TRBV6-3 and TRBJ2-3; 12 positions agree with TRBD2. The CDR3 spans 12 residues. Germline V gives CDR1 MNHEY, CDR2 SVGEGT. J gave up 10 bases and V 5 bases, and 1 base lay outside the gene matches. CDR3 region: CASSLAGGPQYF. The CDR3 DNA reads TGTGCCAGCAGTCTAGCGGGGGGGCCGCAGTATTTT.

This clone came up once. The chain uses TRBV7-9 and TRBJ1-1, with unresolved D. Per germline, CDR1 SEHNR and CDR2 FQNEAQ (reference sequence). The CDR3 consists of 13 residues. The V gene lost 5 bases and the J gene lost 3 bases, with 10 bases spanning the gap. The CDR3 DNA reads TGTGCCAGCAGCCTAGATAAGGACACTGAAGCTTTCTTT. Translating gives CASSLDKDTEAFF.

This chain joins TRBV28 and TRBJ1-1; D is uncertain. The germline V gene has CDR1 MDHEN and CDR2 SYDVKM. The CDR3 sequence is 15 residues long. V lost 3 bases to trimming and J lost 0 bases, with 11 bases between them. The CDR3 protein is CASSFSRLMNTEAFF. As DNA, the CDR3 is TGTGCCAGCAGTTTTAGCAGACTCATGAACACTGAAGCTTTCTTT.

This clone was seen only a few times. This sequence joins TRBV2 and TRBJ2-2; no clear D. V lost 5 bases and J lost 6, with 13 bases in between. The CDR3 totals 14 residues. Per the germline V gene, CDR1 is SNHLY and CDR2 is FYNNEI. The DNA for the CDR3 is TGTGCCAGCAGTATGGGAATCCAGGCCGGGGAGCTGTTTTTT. The encoded protein is CASSMGIQAGELFF.

The chain has TRBV3-1 (or the pseudogene TRBV3-2) and TRBJ2-7, with TRBD1 identical over 8 bases. This CDR3 region has 17 residues. The V segment lost 0 bases and the J segment 2 bases; nucleotides outside the gene matches: 9. CDR1 and CDR2 from the germline V gene are LGHDT and YNNKEL (reference sequence). The chain's CDR3 is CASSQEGTGIKTYEQYF. CDR3 nucleotides: TGTGCCAGCAGCCAAGAAGGGACAGGAATAAAGACCTACGAGCAGTACTTC.

The gene calls are TRBV30 and TRBJ2-5, with 7 bases matching TRBD2. The CDR3 extends over 14 amino acids. Trimming at V came to 3 bases and at J to 2 bases, leaving 6 bases not matched to a gene. CDR1 is GTSNPN and CDR2 is SVGIG in the germline V gene (reference sequence). CDR3 bases: TGTGCCTGGAGGATGCTCGGGGGGCAAGAGACCCAGTACTTC. Translating it yields CAWRMLGGQETQYF.

V usage is TRBV3-1 (or the pseudogene TRBV3-2) and J usage is TRBJ2-7; D possibly corresponds to TRBD2 (5 bases). V was trimmed by 6 bases and J by 5 bases, leaving 11 bases between them. Germline CDR1 is LGHDT and CDR2 is YNNKEL (reference sequence). The CDR3 is 12 residues long. Here the CDR3 reads CASRQYGDEQYF. For the CDR3, the DNA is TGTGCCAGCAGACAATACGGGGACGAGCAGTACTTC.

The rearrangement links TRBV19 to TRBJ1-5; unclear D gene. Trimming pared 5 bases from V and 2 bases from J, leaving 13 bases between. Germline V gives CDR1 LNHDA, CDR2 SQIVND (reference sequence). The CDR3 covers 15 residues. The CDR3 sequence: CASSYRPAGNQPQHF. The CDR3 DNA follows: TGTGCCAGTAGTTACCGACCGGCGGGCAATCAGCCCCAGCATTTT.

This sequence joins TRBV12-3 or TRBV12-4 and TRBJ1-4; no clear D gene. The CDR3 length is 12 residues. Trimming left V 2 bases short and J 8 bases short, with 6 bases between. DNA for the CDR3: TGTGCCAGCAGTTTACTCCGGGAAAAACTGTTTTTT. It encodes CASSLLREKLFF.

This chain joins TRBV4-1 and TRBJ2-7; D might be TRBD2 (6 bases). This CDR3 comprises 14 residues. Germline CDR1 is MGHRA and CDR2 is YSYEKL. Trimming took 0 bases from V and 4 from J, leaving 10 bases between them. CDR3 region: CASSQEPGGYEQYF. The CDR3 bases are TGCGCCAGCAGCCAAGAGCCTGGGGGGTACGAGCAGTACTTC.

This clone was recorded a few times. The chain has TRBV30 and TRBJ1-5; no reliable D call. Germline loops: CDR1 GTSNPN, CDR2 SVGIG (reference sequence). V was pared by 0 bases and J by 5 bases, with 8 bases between. The length of the CDR3 is 13 residues. The CDR3 DNA reads as TGTGCCTGGAGTGTGGGCCCATATCAGCCCCAGCATTTT. Translation: CAWSVGPYQPQHF.

In DNA, the CDR3 is TGTGCCAGCAGTTCGGGGTACGAGCAGTACTTC. It codes for CASSSGYEQYF. The V gene is TRBV12-3 or TRBV12-4, the J gene TRBJ2-7, with TRBD2 as a possible D gene (5 bases). V lost 4 bases, J lost 4 bases, and 5 bases lay in between. This CDR3 has 11 residues.

This clone was found once. The rearrangement uses TRBV2 and TRBJ1-2; D is possibly TRBD1 (6 bases). V was trimmed by 3 bases and J by 6 bases, leaving 11 bases between them. The germline V gene has CDR1 SNHLY and CDR2 FYNNEI. The length of the CDR3 is 13 residues. CDR3 sequence reads: CASSELQGHGYTF. The CDR3 bases are TGTGCCAGCAGTGAGTTACAGGGACATGGCTACACCTTC.

V is TRBV3-1 (or the pseudogene TRBV3-2) and J is TRBJ1-6; the D gene is possibly TRBD1 (6 bases). CDR1 is LGHDT and CDR2 is YNNKEL in the germline V gene (reference sequence). The V and J ends lost 6 bases and 6 bases respectively, with 12 bases between them. This CDR3 region has 14 residues. CDR3 coding DNA: TGTGCCAGCAGTCGGGGGCAGATTAATTCACCCCTCCACTTT. Translating it yields CASSRGQINSPLHF.